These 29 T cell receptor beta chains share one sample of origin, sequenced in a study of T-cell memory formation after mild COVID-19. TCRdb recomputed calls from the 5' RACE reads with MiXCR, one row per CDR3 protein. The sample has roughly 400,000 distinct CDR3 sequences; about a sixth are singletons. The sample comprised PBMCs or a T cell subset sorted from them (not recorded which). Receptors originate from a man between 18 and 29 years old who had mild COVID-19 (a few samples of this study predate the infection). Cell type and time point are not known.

In nucleotides, the CDR3 is TGTGCCAGCAACATAGCGGGGGCCACAGATACGCAGTATTTT. Translating gives CASNIAGATDTQYF. This chain connects TRBV2 to TRBJ2-3; the match to TRBD2 covers 9 bases. J gave up 2 bases and V 7 bases, and 4 bases lay outside the gene matches. The germline CDR1 and CDR2 sequences are SNHLY and FYNNEI. The CDR3 loop spans 14 amino acids.

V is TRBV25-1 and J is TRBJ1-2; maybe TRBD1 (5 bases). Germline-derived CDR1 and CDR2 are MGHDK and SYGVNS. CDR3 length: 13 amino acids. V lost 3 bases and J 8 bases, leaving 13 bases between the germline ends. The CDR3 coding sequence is TGTGCCAGCAGTGACGGCAGGGTTGGCGGCTACACCTTC. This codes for CASSDGRVGGYTF.

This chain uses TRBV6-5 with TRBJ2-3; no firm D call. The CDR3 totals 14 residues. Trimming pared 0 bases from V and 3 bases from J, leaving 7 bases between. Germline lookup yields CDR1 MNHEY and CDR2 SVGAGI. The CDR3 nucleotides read TGTGCCAGCAGTTACTCCTTCGGGACAGATACGCAGTATTTT. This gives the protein CASSYSFGTDTQYF.

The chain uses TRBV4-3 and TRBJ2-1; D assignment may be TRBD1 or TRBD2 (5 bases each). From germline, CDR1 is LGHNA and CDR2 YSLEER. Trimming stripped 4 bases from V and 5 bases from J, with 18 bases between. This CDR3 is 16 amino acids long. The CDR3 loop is CASSPRAGTTNNEQFF. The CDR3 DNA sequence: TGCGCCAGCAGCCCGAGAGCCGGGACCACCAACAATGAGCAGTTCTTC.

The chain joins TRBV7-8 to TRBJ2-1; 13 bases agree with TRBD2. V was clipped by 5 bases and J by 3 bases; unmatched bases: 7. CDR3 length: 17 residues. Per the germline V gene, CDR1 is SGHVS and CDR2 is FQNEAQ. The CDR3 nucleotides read TGTGCCAGCAGCCCGTGGACTAGCGGGGGCCGCTACAATGAGCAGTTCTTC. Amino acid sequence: CASSPWTSGGRYNEQFF.

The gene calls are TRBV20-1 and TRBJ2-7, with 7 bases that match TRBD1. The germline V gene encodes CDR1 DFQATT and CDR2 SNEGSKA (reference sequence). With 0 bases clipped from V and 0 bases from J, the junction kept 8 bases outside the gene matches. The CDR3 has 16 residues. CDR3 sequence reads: CSARDQRQGYSYEQYF. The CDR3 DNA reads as TGCAGTGCTAGAGATCAAAGACAGGGATACTCCTACGAGCAGTACTTC.

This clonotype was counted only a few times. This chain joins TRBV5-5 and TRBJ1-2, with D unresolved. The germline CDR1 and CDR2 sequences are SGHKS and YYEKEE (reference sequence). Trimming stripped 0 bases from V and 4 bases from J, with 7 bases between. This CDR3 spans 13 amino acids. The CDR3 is CASSLGSFYGYTF. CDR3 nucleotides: TGTGCCAGCAGCTTGGGGTCTTTCTATGGCTACACCTTC.

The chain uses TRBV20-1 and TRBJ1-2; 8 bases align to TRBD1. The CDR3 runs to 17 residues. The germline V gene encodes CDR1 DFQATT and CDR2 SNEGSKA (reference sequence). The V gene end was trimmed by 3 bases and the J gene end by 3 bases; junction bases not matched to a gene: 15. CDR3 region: CSASLQGVSIRHYGYTF. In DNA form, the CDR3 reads TGCAGTGCTAGTTTACAGGGGGTATCTATCCGGCACTATGGCTACACCTTC.

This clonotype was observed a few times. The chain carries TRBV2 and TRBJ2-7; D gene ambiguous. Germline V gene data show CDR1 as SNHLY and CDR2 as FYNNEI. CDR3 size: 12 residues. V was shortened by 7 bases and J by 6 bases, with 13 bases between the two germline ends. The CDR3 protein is CASIGPWGEQYF. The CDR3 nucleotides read TGTGCCAGCATAGGGCCGTGGGGCGAGCAGTACTTC.

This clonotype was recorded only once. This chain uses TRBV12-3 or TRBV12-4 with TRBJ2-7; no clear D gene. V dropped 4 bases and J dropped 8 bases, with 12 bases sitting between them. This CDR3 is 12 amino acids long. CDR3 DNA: TGTGCCAGCAGTTCATATATACGAAAGCAGTACTTC. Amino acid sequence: CASSSYIRKQYF.

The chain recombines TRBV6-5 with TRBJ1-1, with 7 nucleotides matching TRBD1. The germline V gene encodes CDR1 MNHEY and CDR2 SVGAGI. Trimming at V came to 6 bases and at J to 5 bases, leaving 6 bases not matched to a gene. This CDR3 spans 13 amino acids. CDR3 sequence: CASRRGRRTEAFF. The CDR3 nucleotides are TGTGCCAGCAGAAGGGGGCGCAGGACTGAAGCTTTCTTT.

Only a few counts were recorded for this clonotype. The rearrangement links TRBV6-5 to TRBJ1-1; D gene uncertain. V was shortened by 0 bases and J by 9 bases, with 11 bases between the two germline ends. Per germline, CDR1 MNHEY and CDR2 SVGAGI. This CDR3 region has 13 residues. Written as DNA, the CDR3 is TGTGCCAGCAGTTACTCGGACCTTACCCAAGCTTTCTTT. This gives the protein CASSYSDLTQAFF.

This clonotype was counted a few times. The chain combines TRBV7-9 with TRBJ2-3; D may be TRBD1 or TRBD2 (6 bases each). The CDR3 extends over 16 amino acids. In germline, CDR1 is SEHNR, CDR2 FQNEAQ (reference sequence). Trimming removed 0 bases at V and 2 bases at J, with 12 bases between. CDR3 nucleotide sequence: TGTGCCAGCAGCTTAGCTGGGGGGCCCGACACAGATACGCAGTATTTT. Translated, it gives CASSLAGGPDTDTQYF. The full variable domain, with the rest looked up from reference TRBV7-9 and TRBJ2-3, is DTGVSQNPRHKITKRGQNVTFRCDPISEHNRLYWYRQTLGQGPEFLTYFQNEAQLEKSRLLSDRFSAERPKGSFSTLEIQRTEQGDSAMYLCASSLAGGPDTDTQYFGPGTRLTVL.

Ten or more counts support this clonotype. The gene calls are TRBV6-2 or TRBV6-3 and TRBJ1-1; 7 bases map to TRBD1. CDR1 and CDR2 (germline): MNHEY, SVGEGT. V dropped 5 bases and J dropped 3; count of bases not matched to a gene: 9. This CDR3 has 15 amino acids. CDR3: CASSQGGGVYTEAFF. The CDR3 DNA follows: TGTGCCAGCAGTCAAGGGGGCGGCGTTTACACTGAAGCTTTCTTT.

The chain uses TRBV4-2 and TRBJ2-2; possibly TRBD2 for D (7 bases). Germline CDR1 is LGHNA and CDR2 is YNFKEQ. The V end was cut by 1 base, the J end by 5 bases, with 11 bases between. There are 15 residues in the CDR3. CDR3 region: CASSQVGGRTGELFF. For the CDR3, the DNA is TGTGCCAGCAGCCAAGTGGGGGGGCGAACCGGGGAGCTGTTTTTT.

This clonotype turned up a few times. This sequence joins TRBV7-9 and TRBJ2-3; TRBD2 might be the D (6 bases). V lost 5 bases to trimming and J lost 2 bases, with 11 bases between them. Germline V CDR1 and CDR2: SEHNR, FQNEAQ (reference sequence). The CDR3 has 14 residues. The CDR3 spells CASSDGGSTDTQYF. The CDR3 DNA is TGTGCCAGCAGCGATGGGGGGTCCACAGATACGCAGTATTTT.

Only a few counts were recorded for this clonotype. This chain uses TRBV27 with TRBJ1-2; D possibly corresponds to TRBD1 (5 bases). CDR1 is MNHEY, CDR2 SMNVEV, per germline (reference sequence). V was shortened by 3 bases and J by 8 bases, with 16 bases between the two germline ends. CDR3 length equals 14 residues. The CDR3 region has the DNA TGTGCCAGCAGTTTTTATTCAGGGCATTGGGGCTACACCTTC. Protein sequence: CASSFYSGHWGYTF.

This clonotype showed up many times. For the CDR3, the DNA is TGCAGCGTTGCGGGGGGGGACTACAATGAGCAGTTCTTC. Translated, it gives CSVAGGDYNEQFF. The V call is TRBV29-1, the J call TRBJ2-1, with 8 bases matching TRBD2. The germline V gene encodes CDR1 SQVTM and CDR2 ANQGSEA. This CDR3 has 13 amino acids. Trimming at V came to 4 bases and at J to 3 bases, leaving 2 bases not matched to a gene.

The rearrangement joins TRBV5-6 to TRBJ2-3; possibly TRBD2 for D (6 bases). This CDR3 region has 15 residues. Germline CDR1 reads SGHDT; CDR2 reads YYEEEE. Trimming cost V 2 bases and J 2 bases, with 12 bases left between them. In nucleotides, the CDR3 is TGTGCCAGCAGCTTTAGCGGCAGGGTCACAGATACGCAGTATTTT. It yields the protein CASSFSGRVTDTQYF.

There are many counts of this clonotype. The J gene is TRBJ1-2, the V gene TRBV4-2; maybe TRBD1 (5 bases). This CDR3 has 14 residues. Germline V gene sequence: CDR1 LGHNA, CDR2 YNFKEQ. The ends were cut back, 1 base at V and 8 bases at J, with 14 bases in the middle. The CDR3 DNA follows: TGTGCCAGCAGCCAAGTCGGGACGGATGGCGGCTACACCTTC. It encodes CASSQVGTDGGYTF.

The CDR3 region has the DNA TGTGCCAGCAGTCGAGGCCGCGGACAGGGTAGTAATTCACCCCTCCACTTT. Amino acids: CASSRGRGQGSNSPLHF. The chain uses TRBV4-2 and TRBJ1-6; 8 positions agree with TRBD1. The J segment lost 6 bases and the V segment lost 6 bases, leaving 13 bases of the junction unmatched. The length of the CDR3 is 17 residues. Germline CDR1 LGHNA, CDR2 YNFKEQ.

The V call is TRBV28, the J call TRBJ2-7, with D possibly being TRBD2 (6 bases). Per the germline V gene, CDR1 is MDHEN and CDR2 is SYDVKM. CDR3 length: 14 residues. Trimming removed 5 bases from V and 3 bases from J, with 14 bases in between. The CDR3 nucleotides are TGTGCCAGCAGTCCTGGAGGCGGGATCTACGAGCAGTACGTC. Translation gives CASSPGGGIYEQYV.

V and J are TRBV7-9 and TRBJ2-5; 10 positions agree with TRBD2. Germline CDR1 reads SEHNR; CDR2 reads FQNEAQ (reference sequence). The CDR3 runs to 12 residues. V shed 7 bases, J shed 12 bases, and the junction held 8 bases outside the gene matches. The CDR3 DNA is TGTGCCAGCACAACTAGCGGGGTAGGAAAGTACTTC. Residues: CASTTSGVGKYF.

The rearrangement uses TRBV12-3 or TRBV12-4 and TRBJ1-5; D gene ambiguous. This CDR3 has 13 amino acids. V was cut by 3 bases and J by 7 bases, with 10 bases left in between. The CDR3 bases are TGTGCCAGCAGTTTTATGGGGAGACAGCCCCAGCATTTT. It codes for CASSFMGRQPQHF.

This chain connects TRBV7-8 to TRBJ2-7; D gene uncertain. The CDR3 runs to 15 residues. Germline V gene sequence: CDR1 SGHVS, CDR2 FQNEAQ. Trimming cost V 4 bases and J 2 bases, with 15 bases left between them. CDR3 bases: TGTGCCAGCAGCTCCGGACGGACCCGTGCCTACGAGCAGTACTTC. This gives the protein CASSSGRTRAYEQYF.

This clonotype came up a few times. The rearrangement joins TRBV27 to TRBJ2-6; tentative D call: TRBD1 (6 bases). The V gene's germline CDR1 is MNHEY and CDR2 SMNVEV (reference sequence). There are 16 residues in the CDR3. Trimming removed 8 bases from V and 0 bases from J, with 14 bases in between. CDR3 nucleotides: TGTGCCAGCGCAGGGGTCGTGAGCTCTGGGGCCAACGTCCTGACTTTC. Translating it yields CASAGVVSSGANVLTF.

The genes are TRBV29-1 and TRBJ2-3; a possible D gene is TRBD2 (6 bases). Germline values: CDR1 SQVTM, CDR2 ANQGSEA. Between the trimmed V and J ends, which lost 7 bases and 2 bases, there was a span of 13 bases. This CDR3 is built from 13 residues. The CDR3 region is CSARRTTTDTQYF. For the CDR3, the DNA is TGCAGCGCCCGCCGGACTACCACAGATACGCAGTATTTT.

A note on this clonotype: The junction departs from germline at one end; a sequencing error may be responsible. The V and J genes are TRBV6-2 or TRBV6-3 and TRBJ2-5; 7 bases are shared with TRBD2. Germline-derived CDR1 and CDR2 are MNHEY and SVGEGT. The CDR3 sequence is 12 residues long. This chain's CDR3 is CASSYSSGAECF. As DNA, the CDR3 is TGTGCCAGCAGTTACTCCAGCGGGGCGGAGTGCTTC.

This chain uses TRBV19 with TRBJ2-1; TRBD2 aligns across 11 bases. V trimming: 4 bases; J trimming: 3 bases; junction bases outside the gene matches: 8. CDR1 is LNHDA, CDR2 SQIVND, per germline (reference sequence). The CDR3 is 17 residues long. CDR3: CASSSLAGGPLYNEQFF. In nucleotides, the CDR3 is TGTGCCAGTAGTAGTCTAGCGGGGGGCCCACTCTACAATGAGCAGTTCTTC. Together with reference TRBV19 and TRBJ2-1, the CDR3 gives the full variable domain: DGGITQSPKYLFRKEGQNVTLSCEQNLNHDAMYWYRQDPGQGLRLIYYSQIVNDFQKGDIAEGYSVSREKKESFPLTVTSAQKNPTAFYLCASSSLAGGPLYNEQFFGPGTRLTVL.